Listed below are T cell receptor beta chains from one sample, sequenced in a study of low-dose radiotherapy and immunotherapy resistance in tumors. TCRdb re-called the reads with MiXCR, one entry per CDR3 protein. The table records about 71,000 distinct CDR3 sequences, 30% to 40% of them present only once. The material sequenced was PBMCs, taken before treatment. The receptors come from a female donor with ovarian cancer. CDR3s include the opening cysteine and the closing phenylalanine or tryptophan. The D gene is left open where the match is weak. Clone size is shown for a subset of rows, as once, few, many or a class of expanded clone.

CASSRLGPSKYEQYF | TGTGCCAGCAGTCGTCTCGGACCGTCGAAGTACGAGCAGTACTTC | - | - | TRBJ2-7 | TRBV28
CASSLGSGRGDNNEQFF | TGTGCCAGCAGCTTAGGATCGGGGCGGGGGGATAACAATGAGCAGTTCTTC | TRBD2 | many | TRBJ2-1 | TRBV11-3
CASSKGLEAFF | TGTGCCAGCAGCAAGGGGTTGGAAGCTTTCTTT | - | many | TRBJ1-1 | TRBV6-2/TRBV6-3
CASSQGSGPLAKNIQYF | TGTGCCAGCAGCCAAGGTTCGGGTCCTTTAGCCAAAAACATTCAGTACTTC | - | many | TRBJ2-4 | TRBV14
CATSDPRGVDTQYF | TGTGCCACCAGTGACCCGCGGGGAGTAGATACGCAGTATTTT | - | many | TRBJ2-3 | TRBV24-1
CASSQTGKPQHF | TGTGCCAGCAGCCAAACAGGGAAACCCCAGCATTTT | - | medium-sized | TRBJ1-5 | TRBV28
CAWSPIGLGTDTQYF | TGTGCCTGGAGTCCTATAGGACTAGGGACAGATACGCAGTATTTT | TRBD2 | once | TRBJ2-3 | TRBV30
CASSQDNSDSNQPQHF | TGTGCCAGCAGCCAAGATAACAGCGATAGCAATCAGCCCCAGCATTTT | - | - | TRBJ1-5 | TRBV4-2
CASSLEDPLHEQYF | TGCGCCAGCAGCTTGGAGGACCCCCTCCACGAGCAGTACTTC | - | many | TRBJ2-7 | TRBV5-1
CTSSVSGGGYNEQFF | TGTACCAGCAGCGTAAGCGGCGGGGGGTACAATGAGCAGTTCTTC | TRBD2 | - | TRBJ2-1 | TRBV9
CASSYSQGQGLFF | TGTGCCAGCAGTTACTCTCAGGGACAGGGGCTGTTTTTT | TRBD1 | - | TRBJ2-2 | TRBV6-6
CASSPTGLLETQYF | TGTGCCAGCAGCCCCACGGGACTCTTAGAGACCCAGTACTTC | - | many | TRBJ2-5 | TRBV11-1
CASSQAGNEQYF | TGTGCCAGCAGCCAGGCAGGGAACGAGCAGTACTTC | - | many | TRBJ2-7 | TRBV3-1
CASSRAAGAPYNEQFF | TGTGCCAGCTCCCGAGCAGCGGGAGCCCCCTACAATGAGCAGTTCTTC | TRBD2 | - | TRBJ2-1 | TRBV18